This entry lists 26 T cell receptor beta chains sequenced from one sample in a study of blood T cell repertoires in COVID-19. The data were produced by immunoSEQ multiplex PCR, yet TCRdb's version contains in-frame clones alone and is incomplete. Among roughly 160,000 clones listed, about 88% were seen once. The material sequenced was peripheral blood. These receptor sequences come from a man between 18 and 35 years old with acute or convalescent COVID-19.

V is TRBV7-3 and J is TRBJ2-3, with 8 positions matching TRBD2. CDR3 size: 18 residues. Per germline, CDR1 SGHTA and CDR2 FQGTGA. Unmatched junction bases numbered 11, after V lost 0 bases and J lost 3 bases. The CDR3 region has the DNA TGTGCCAGCAGCTTAACGGCCCCTGGGGCGGGGGGAACAGATACGCAGTATTTT. This gives the protein CASSLTAPGAGGTDTQYF.

V usage is TRBV18 and J usage is TRBJ2-7, with D hard to call. Deletions cut 6 bases from V and 6 bases from J, with 9 bases between. CDR3 length: 11 amino acids. Germline V gives CDR1 KGHSH, CDR2 LQKENI. CDR3 residues: CASSPSREQYF. CDR3 in DNA: TGTGCCAGCTCCCCCTCGCGCGAGCAGTACTTC.

The chain is built from TRBV6-5 and TRBJ1-1; D gene unclear. The CDR3 is 13 residues long. CDR1 and CDR2 (germline): MNHEY, SVGAGI. V was cut by 9 bases and J by 7 bases, with 18 bases left in between. The CDR3 bases are TGTGCCAGTATCCGGAGACTGGCCGATGAAGCTTTCTTT. This encodes CASIRRLADEAFF.

This chain links TRBV4-2 with TRBJ1-5; D not resolved. Trimming took off 1 base at V and 6 bases at J, with 16 bases between the two ends. The CDR3 runs 16 residues. CDR1 is LGHNA, CDR2 YNFKEQ, per germline. CDR3 DNA sequence: TGTGCCAGCAGCCAAGCGGTGTATCAGACAACTCAGCCCCAGCATTTT. Amino acid sequence: CASSQAVYQTTQPQHF.

The rearrangement links TRBV28 to TRBJ1-5; TRBD1 agrees at 7 bases. Germline V CDR1 and CDR2: MDHEN, SYDVKM. V gave up 6 bases and J gave up 5 bases; unmatched junction bases: 13. The CDR3 is made up of 16 amino acids. CDR3 sequence: CASSHRGPILDQPQHF. CDR3 DNA sequence: TGTGCCAGCAGCCACAGGGGCCCCATCCTGGATCAGCCCCAGCATTTT.

J is TRBJ2-7 and V is TRBV5-6; 12 bases fit TRBD2. The V segment lost 2 bases and the J segment 2 bases; nucleotides outside the gene matches: 2. The CDR3 extends over 15 amino acids. Germline lookup yields CDR1 SGHDT and CDR2 YYEEEE. CDR3: CASSFPSGGAYEQYV. The CDR3 DNA follows: TGTGCCAGCAGCTTCCCTAGCGGGGGGGCCTACGAGCAGTACGTC.

The rearrangement joins TRBV12-3 or TRBV12-4 to TRBJ1-3, with D uncertain. Trimming left V 10 bases short and J 6 bases short, with 13 bases between. The CDR3 loop spans 12 amino acids. This CDR3 reads CATPETQNTIYF. Here the CDR3 DNA reads TGTGCCACTCCAGAGACACAAAACACCATATATTTT.

The DNA for the CDR3 is TGTGCCAGCAGTTTAGGACTAGCGGGGGGTAGTGAGCAGTTCTTC. Protein sequence: CASSLGLAGGSEQFF. The chain is built from TRBV6-5 and TRBJ2-1; 14 positions agree with TRBD2. V gave up 4 bases and J gave up 9 bases; unmatched junction bases: 5. Germline lookup yields CDR1 MNHEY and CDR2 SVGAGI. This CDR3 has 15 amino acids.

This clone came up once. V and J are TRBV5-1 and TRBJ1-2; D is possibly TRBD1 (5 bases). The CDR3 sequence is 13 residues long. Trimming stripped 4 bases from V and 9 bases from J, with 16 bases between. The V gene's germline CDR1 is SGHRS and CDR2 YFSETQ. The CDR3 DNA is TGCGCCAGCAGCGTACAGGACGGATCAAGCTACACCTTC. Translation gives CASSVQDGSSYTF.

A note on this clone: The identical CDR3 is also encoded by other nucleotide sequences in the sample. V is TRBV2 and J is TRBJ1-2; TRBD1 might be the D (5 bases). Germline V gene sequence: CDR1 SNHLY, CDR2 FYNNEI. The CDR3 extends over 15 amino acids. V was cut by 3 bases and J by 4 bases, with 15 bases left in between. The CDR3 loop is CASSEGWGGSYGYTF. Here the CDR3 DNA reads TGTGCCAGCAGTGAGGGCTGGGGGGGTTCCTATGGCTACACCTTC.

The chain combines TRBV6-4 with TRBJ1-1; TRBD1 aligns across 7 bases. The CDR3 has 14 amino acids. Trimming removed 6 bases from V and 2 bases from J; junction bases left unmatched: 6. Germline-derived CDR1 and CDR2 are MRHNA and SNTAGT. The CDR3 loop is CASSPGTDNTEAFF. The CDR3 region has the DNA TGTGCCAGCAGCCCCGGGACAGATAACACTGAAGCTTTCTTT.

This chain joins TRBV2 and TRBJ1-2; D remains ambiguous. CDR1 SNHLY and CDR2 FYNNEI come from the germline V gene. Trimming took off 1 base at V and 4 bases at J, with 10 bases between the two ends. The CDR3 runs to 14 residues. The CDR3: CASSEGGSRYGYTF. The CDR3 DNA reads as TGTGCCAGCAGTGAAGGAGGCTCTCGCTATGGCTACACCTTC.

The gene calls are TRBV7-6 and TRBJ1-1; weak D call: TRBD1 (5 bases). This CDR3 has 13 amino acids. V gave up 0 bases and J gave up 6 bases, with 8 bases separating them. Germline CDR1 SGHVS, CDR2 FNYEAQ. CDR3: CASSLARASEAFF. The CDR3 DNA sequence: TGTGCCAGCAGCTTAGCCAGGGCGTCTGAAGCTTTCTTT.

The chain recombines TRBV7-2 with TRBJ1-5; D may be TRBD1 (5 bases). Per germline, CDR1 SGHTA and CDR2 FQGNSA. Trimming shortened V by 2 bases and J by 4 bases, and 6 bases separated the two germline ends. This CDR3 spans 13 amino acids. The CDR3 reads CASSLRGNQPQHF. The CDR3, as DNA: TGTGCCAGCAGCTTACGGGGGAATCAGCCCCAGCATTTT.

This clone was found a few times. The chain couples TRBV4-2 to TRBJ2-3; perhaps TRBD2 as D (5 bases). CDR1 LGHNA and CDR2 YNFKEQ come from the germline V gene. Trimming took off 1 base at V and 5 bases at J, with 16 bases between the two ends. The CDR3 covers 16 residues. In nucleotides, the CDR3 is TGTGCCAGCAGCCAAGGGACTCCCGGAGGTGGAGATACGCAGTATTTT. Protein sequence: CASSQGTPGGGDTQYF.

This chain links TRBV11-2 with TRBJ1-1, with a tentative D call TRBD1 (6 bases). V gave up 3 bases and J gave up 11 bases, with 16 bases separating them. This CDR3 contains 13 residues. Looked up from germline, CDR1 is SGHAT and CDR2 is FQNNGV. In DNA form, the CDR3 reads TGTGCCAGCAGCTTGGGTTTCAGGCAGGGGGCTTTCTTT. Its translation: CASSLGFRQGAFF.

The rearrangement joins TRBV4-2 to TRBJ2-2; 8 bases align to TRBD1. Losses at the gene ends were 0 bases for V and 7 bases for J; bases not matched to a gene: 10. Germline V gene data show CDR1 as LGHNA and CDR2 as YNFKEQ. The CDR3 is made up of 17 amino acids. CDR3 protein: CASSQEIGRGRFGELFF. The CDR3 DNA reads TGTGCCAGCAGCCAAGAGATAGGCAGGGGGCGCTTCGGGGAGCTGTTTTTT.

This chain connects TRBV27 to TRBJ1-6; TRBD1 aligns across 7 bases. The germline CDR1 and CDR2 sequences are MNHEY and SMNVEV (reference sequence). The CDR3 is 15 residues long. Trimming cost V 6 bases and J 8 bases; bases outside gene matches: 10. CDR3 sequence: CASSRTRGKDSPLHF. Written as DNA, the CDR3 is TGTGCCAGCAGCCGTACCAGGGGGAAGGATTCACCCCTCCACTTT.

J is TRBJ2-3 and V is TRBV12-5; 8 positions agree with TRBD2. Germline trimming cut 7 bases from V and 1 base from J; bases unmatched to any gene: 10. CDR3 length: 16 residues. Germline V gene data show CDR1 as LGHNT and CDR2 as FRNRAP. DNA of the CDR3: TGTGCTAGTGCCGCGGGAAGCGGGGGACGCACAGATACGCAGTATTTT. Amino acids: CASAAGSGGRTDTQYF.

The V gene is TRBV12-5, the J gene TRBJ1-1; 8 nucleotides match TRBD1. CDR1 is LGHNT and CDR2 is FRNRAP in the germline V gene. CDR3 length: 14 residues. V dropped 4 bases and J dropped 3; count of bases not matched to a gene: 4. CDR3: CASGSRGPDTEAFF. The CDR3 nucleotides are TGTGCTAGTGGTTCCAGGGGGCCCGACACTGAAGCTTTCTTT.

The chain links TRBV9 to TRBJ2-1; the match to TRBD2 covers 8 bases. The CDR3 length is 15 residues. CDR1 is SGDLS, CDR2 YYNGEE, per germline. J lost 4 bases, V lost 0 bases, and 3 bases had no gene match. CDR3 protein: CASSVGTSYYNEQFF. The CDR3 DNA sequence: TGTGCCAGCAGCGTAGGGACTAGCTATTACAATGAGCAGTTCTTC. The full variable domain, rest sourced from reference TRBV9 and TRBJ2-1, is DSGVTQTPKHLITATGQRVTLRCSPRSGDLSVYWYQQSLDQGLQFLIQYYNGEERAKGNILERFSAQQFPDLHSELNLSSLELGDSALYFCASSVGTSYYNEQFFGPGTRLTVL.

V is TRBV24-1 and J is TRBJ2-2; D is ambiguous. The V end lost 4 bases, the J end lost 6 bases, and 8 bases lay between the germline ends. The CDR3 has 13 amino acids. CDR1 KGHDR and CDR2 SFDVKD come from the germline V gene. The CDR3 DNA is TGTGCCACCAGTGACTCACTCCCCGGGGAGCTGTTTTTT. Amino acids: CATSDSLPGELFF.

Here the CDR3 reads CASSASGYEQYF. DNA of the CDR3: TGTGCCAGCAGCGCTAGCGGCTACGAGCAGTACTTC. V is TRBV25-1 and J is TRBJ2-7, with 7 bases that match TRBD2. The CDR3 is 12 amino acids. CDR1 is MGHDK and CDR2 is SYGVNS in the germline V gene. The V and J ends lost 6 bases and 3 bases, in that order; junction bases with no gene match: 2.

Details on this clone: At one end the junction does not follow the germline gene, possibly because of a read error. V gene TRBV5-1 combines with J gene TRBJ1-6; D is unclear. The germline CDR1 and CDR2 sequences are SGHRS and YFSETQ. The CDR3 is made up of 13 amino acids. The CDR3 nucleotides are TGCGCCAGCAGGCCGTACAGTAATTCACCTCTCCACTTT. Residues: CASRPYSNSPLHF.

This clone has a single count. This chain uses TRBV4-1 with TRBJ2-1; D might be TRBD2 (5 bases). Germline V CDR1 and CDR2: MGHRA, YSYEKL. The CDR3 loop spans 16 amino acids. Trimming removed 1 base from V and 5 bases from J, with 15 bases in between. For the CDR3, the DNA is TGCGCCAGCAGCCAAGGAAGGGAGTATGTGAACAATGAGCAGTTCTTC. Residues: CASSQGREYVNNEQFF.

This clone was seen a few times. The V gene is TRBV6-4, the J gene TRBJ2-3; TRBD2 aligns across 7 bases. Germline CDR1 is MRHNA and CDR2 is SNTAGT. The CDR3 runs 15 residues. The J segment lost 0 bases and the V segment lost 3 bases, leaving 3 bases of the junction unmatched. The CDR3 coding sequence is TGTGCCAGCAGTGATAATAGCGGGAGCACAGATACGCAGTATTTT. It translates to CASSDNSGSTDTQYF.